This section outlines one T cell receptor (beta chain) sequence together with its context. The data stem from a study of tumor-infiltrating lymphocytes in primary liver carcinoma. Researchers generated TCR beta cDNA from about 0.5 ug of total RNA, relying on a constant-region primer. Libraries for TCR beta were built through three nested multiplex PCR rounds, which together made up a slightly modified ARM-PCR procedure. PCR rounds one and two used TRBV1-TRBV30 forward primers with a C-beta reverse primer for about 9 cycles each. TCRdb passed the multiplex PCR reads through MiXCR, listing each CDR3 protein once. This sample has approximately 300,000 distinct CDR3 sequences; 65% occur once, and the top ten carry roughly 9%. Germline-derived CDR1 and CDR2 are SGHAT and FQDESV (reference sequence). CDR3 length: 17 residues. The V and J ends lost 7 bases and 2 bases respectively, with 21 bases between them.

Germline DNA was also extracted, while the blood RNA originated from unsorted whole blood. This sequence joins TRBV11-1 and TRBJ2-1; D is possibly TRBD1 or TRBD2 (6 bases each). The sequenced sample consisted of peripheral blood. This TCR derives from a man aged 40-49 years with primary liver carcinoma and hepatitis B virus infection. CDR3 amino acids: CASNSGTGALTYNEQFF. The CDR3 DNA sequence: TGTGCCAGCAACTCCGGGACGGGGGCCCTTACCTACAATGAGCAGTTCTTC.